This is a list of T cell receptor beta chains from one sample in a study of sequential checkpoint blockade in melanoma. TCRdb's table, derived via immunoSEQ multiplex PCR, lists solely in-frame clones and lacks some. The sample yields over 15,000 clones, around four fifths seen once. This specimen consisted of CD8+ T cells sorted from blood (inferred from file names), obtained from a patient given nivolumab and ipilimumab in sequence. The receptors shown here come from a human donor with melanoma. Both conserved end residues are part of each CDR3. The D gene is left open where the match is weak. Clone size is stated in some rows and not others, as once, few, many or a class when expanded.

TRBV4-2	NA	TRBJ1-1	NA	CASSQEVGSGGNTEAFF	TGTGCCAGCAGCCAAGAAGTTGGAAGCGGGGGTAACACTGAAGCTTTCTTT
TRBV10-2	NA	TRBJ1-2	large	CASSDQINYGYTF	TGCGCCAGCAGTGACCAGATTAACTATGGCTACACCTTC
TRBV9	TRBD2	TRBJ2-5	few	CASSLTSGGAVETQYF	TGTGCCAGCAGCCTGACTAGCGGGGGGGCCGTGGAGACCCAGTACTTC
TRBV7-9	NA	TRBJ2-3	NA	CASSTNRADTQYF	TGTGCCAGCAGTACAAACAGGGCAGATACGCAGTATTTT
TRBV15	NA	TRBJ1-2	NA	CATSRDSGTPGYTF	TGTGCCACCAGCAGAGATTCCGGGACTCCTGGCTACACCTTC
TRBV5-1	TRBD2	TRBJ2-1	NA	CASSPLAESSGEQFF	TGCGCCAGCAGCCCCCTAGCGGAGTCGTCGGGTGAGCAGTTCTTC
TRBV5-1	NA	TRBJ2-7	NA	CASSNRREQYF	TGCGCCAGCAGCAACCGGCGGGAGCAGTACTTC
TRBV27	TRBD1	TRBJ2-3	NA	CASSWGTDADTDTQYF	TGTGCCAGCAGTTGGGGGACAGACGCTGACACAGATACGCAGTATTTT
TRBV6-5	NA	TRBJ1-5	NA	CASSPPNQPQHF	TGTGCCAGCAGCCCACCTAACCAGCCCCAGCATTTT
TRBV11-2	TRBD2	TRBJ2-7	NA	CASSLDSGGSYEQYF	TGTGCCAGCAGCTTAGATTCTGGCGGGAGCTACGAGCAGTACTTC
TRBV15	TRBD2	TRBJ2-5	NA	CATKPGLAVQETQYF	TGTGCCACTAAACCGGGACTAGCGGTACAAGAGACCCAGTACTTC
TRBV29-1	NA	TRBJ2-1	NA	CSVEGDSLSYNEQFF	TGCAGCGTTGAGGGGGACTCTCTGTCATACAATGAGCAGTTCTTC
TRBV2	TRBD1	TRBJ2-7	once	CASSGTGVFEQYF	TGTGCCAGCAGCGGGACAGGGGTCTTCGAGCAGTACTTC
TRBV2	NA	TRBJ1-2	NA	CASSEVNYGYTF	TGTGCCAGCAGTGAAGTAAACTATGGCTACACCTTC
TRBV27	TRBD1	TRBJ1-2	NA	CASSLRGSGTVYGYTF	TGTGCCAGCAGTTTACGGGGGTCCGGGACAGTCTATGGCTACACCTTC
TRBV10-1	NA	TRBJ2-6	NA	CASSDSFSGANVLTF	TGCGCCAGCAGTGATAGCTTCTCTGGGGCCAACGTCCTGACTTTC
TRBV27	TRBD1	TRBJ2-7	NA	CASSPTGTYEQYF	TGTGCCAGCAGTCCGACAGGGACCTACGAGCAGTACTTC
TRBV29-1	TRBD1	TRBJ2-5	NA	CSVFGQGGGQETQYF	TGCAGCGTTTTCGGACAGGGAGGAGGGCAAGAGACCCAGTACTTC
TRBV5-1	TRBD1	TRBJ1-1	NA	CASSSLGTENTEAFF	TGCGCCAGCAGCTCCCTCGGGACAGAGAACACTGAAGCTTTCTTT
TRBV25-1	NA	TRBJ1-1	NA	CASSESRARAYRNTEAFF	TGTGCCAGCAGTGAATCCCGGGCGCGGGCATATCGGAACACTGAAGCTTTCTTT
TRBV13	TRBD2	TRBJ2-1	NA	CASLRTSGYNEQFF	TGTGCCAGCCTTCGGACTAGCGGTTACAATGAGCAGTTCTTC
TRBV9	NA	TRBJ2-7	once	CASSVGVGPSEQYF	TGTGCCAGCAGCGTAGGAGTCGGTCCGAGCGAGCAGTACTTC
TRBV2	NA	TRBJ2-7	NA	CASSERGLYEQYF	TGTGCCAGCAGTGAGCGGGGGCTCTACGAGCAGTACTTC
TRBV29-1	TRBD1	TRBJ1-2	NA	CSFRGGQVPGYTF	TGCAGCTTCCGAGGGGGACAGGTCCCTGGCTACACCTTC
TRBV19	NA	TRBJ2-1	NA	CASSKVGGYNEQFF	TGTGCCAGTAGTAAAGTGGGGGGATACAATGAGCAGTTCTTC
TRBV28	NA	TRBJ2-5	NA	CASSLTGRELRETQYF	TGTGCCAGCAGTTTAACGGGTCGCGAGCTCCGAGAGACCCAGTACTTC
TRBV9	NA	TRBJ1-3	NA	CASSVAPGGSGNTIYF	TGTGCCAGCAGCGTAGCTCCAGGAGGGTCTGGAAACACCATATATTTT
TRBV5-6	NA	TRBJ2-5	once	CASRADLETQYF	TGTGCCAGCAGGGCGGACTTGGAGACCCAGTACTTC
TRBV7-2	NA	TRBJ2-3	NA	CASSPTQYF	TGTGCCAGCAGCCCAACGCAGTATTTT
TRBV7-9	NA	TRBJ2-1	NA	CASSLGGLTGDFYNEQFF	TGTGCCAGCAGCTTAGGTGGCTTGACGGGGGACTTCTACAATGAGCAGTTCTTC
TRBV27	NA	TRBJ2-2	NA	CASSLGRGTGELFF	TGTGCCAGCAGTCTGGGGAGAGGCACCGGGGAGCTGTTTTTT
TRBV19	NA	TRBJ2-1	NA	CARLMSSYNEQFF	TGTGCCAGGCTCATGAGCTCCTACAATGAGCAGTTCTTC
TRBV10-3	TRBD2	TRBJ2-3	NA	CAISESILAGADTQYF	TGTGCCATCAGTGAGTCGATTCTAGCGGGAGCTGATACGCAGTATTTT
TRBV5-1	NA	TRBJ2-3	NA	CASSFTVGPRTDTQYF	TGCGCCAGCAGCTTTACAGTGGGGCCCCGCACAGATACGCAGTATTTT
TRBV5-1	NA	TRBJ2-3	NA	CASSFAIVQTDTQYF	TGCGCCAGCAGCTTTGCTATTGTGCAAACAGATACGCAGTATTTT
TRBV28	NA	TRBJ2-1	NA	CASSEDYSYNEQFF	TGTGCCAGCAGCGAAGACTACTCCTACAATGAGCAGTTCTTC
TRBV15	TRBD1	TRBJ2-7	NA	CATSRGTGAYYEQYF	TGTGCCACCAGCAGAGGTACAGGGGCCTACTACGAGCAGTACTTC
TRBV28	NA	TRBJ2-7	NA	CASSFPGSYEQYF	TGTGCCAGCAGTTTCCCAGGGTCCTACGAGCAGTACTTC
TRBV9	TRBD2	TRBJ2-3	NA	CASTLNGGADTQYF	TGTGCCAGCACCCTGAACGGGGGGGCAGATACGCAGTATTTT
TRBV28	TRBD2	TRBJ2-1	NA	CASSLGRGGNNEQFF	TGTGCCAGCAGTTTAGGGCGGGGGGGAAACAATGAGCAGTTCTTC
TRBV29-1	NA	TRBJ1-2	NA	CSTPTGPGYTF	TGCAGCACTCCGACAGGTCCTGGCTACACCTTC
TRBV10-3	NA	TRBJ2-1	once	CAISEVSDSKGQFF	TGTGCCATCAGTGAGGTTAGCGACTCCAAAGGGCAGTTCTTC
TRBV15	TRBD2	TRBJ2-1	NA	CATSTILAGGDNEQFF	TGTGCCACCAGCACCATCCTAGCGGGGGGGGACAATGAGCAGTTCTTC
TRBV28	NA	TRBJ2-1	NA	CASSLLGGGPNEQFF	TGTGCCAGCAGTTTATTGGGCGGGGGCCCTAATGAGCAGTTCTTC
TRBV5-6	NA	TRBJ2-7	NA	CASSSSYEQYF	TGTGCCAGCAGCTCTTCCTACGAGCAGTACTTC
TRBV15	NA	TRBJ2-1	NA	CATSRDGRGRPFNGEQFF	TGTGCCACCAGCAGAGATGGGAGAGGACGCCCCTTCAATGGTGAGCAGTTCTTC
TRBV28	TRBD2	TRBJ2-2	NA	CASSLTSGREYTGELFF	TGTGCCAGCAGTTTGACTAGCGGGAGGGAGTACACCGGGGAGCTGTTTTTT
TRBV6-4	NA	TRBJ2-3	NA	CASSDEASTDTQYF	TGTGCCAGCAGTGACGAGGCTAGCACAGATACGCAGTATTTT
TRBV29-1	TRBD1	TRBJ1-1	NA	CSVEGAAGGHLDTEAFF	TGCAGCGTTGAAGGAGCTGCAGGGGGCCACCTGGACACTGAAGCTTTCTTT
TRBV10-2	NA	TRBJ2-1	NA	CASLRGEQFF	TGCGCCAGTCTAAGGGGGGAGCAGTTCTTC
TRBV27	NA	TRBJ1-2	NA	CASSLTRGTVGYGYTF	TGTGCCAGCAGTTTAACTCGGGGGACGGTCGGCTATGGCTACACCTTC
TRBV19	TRBD1	TRBJ1-2	NA	CASSIWPGTGRNYGYTF	TGTGCCAGTAGTATATGGCCCGGGACAGGGAGAAACTATGGCTACACCTTC
TRBV5-6	NA	TRBJ2-1	NA	CASSFFDNEQFF	TGTGCCAGCAGCTTCTTCGACAATGAGCAGTTCTTC
TRBV28	NA	TRBJ1-1	NA	CASSPPLTWAGTEAFF	TGTGCCAGCAGTCCCCCACTCACTTGGGCGGGCACTGAAGCTTTCTTT
TRBV30	NA	TRBJ1-2	NA	CAWMRGNGYTF	TGTGCCTGGATGCGGGGGAATGGCTACACCTTC
TRBV28	TRBD2	TRBJ2-3	NA	CASSFGSGGGLEPDTQYF	TGTGCCAGCAGTTTTGGTAGCGGGGGGGGTCTTGAGCCAGATACGCAGTATTTT
TRBV27	NA	TRBJ2-7	NA	CASRGYQGPLASYEQYF	TGTGCCAGCAGAGGATACCAGGGGCCCCTAGCCTCCTACGAGCAGTACTTC
TRBV28	TRBD2	TRBJ2-5	few	CASSLGSGRAQETQYF	TGTGCCAGCAGTTTGGGTAGCGGGAGGGCCCAAGAGACCCAGTACTTC
TRBV15	NA	TRBJ1-5	NA	CATSRVGVFQPQHF	TGTGCCACCAGCAGGGTCGGGGTATTTCAGCCCCAGCATTTT